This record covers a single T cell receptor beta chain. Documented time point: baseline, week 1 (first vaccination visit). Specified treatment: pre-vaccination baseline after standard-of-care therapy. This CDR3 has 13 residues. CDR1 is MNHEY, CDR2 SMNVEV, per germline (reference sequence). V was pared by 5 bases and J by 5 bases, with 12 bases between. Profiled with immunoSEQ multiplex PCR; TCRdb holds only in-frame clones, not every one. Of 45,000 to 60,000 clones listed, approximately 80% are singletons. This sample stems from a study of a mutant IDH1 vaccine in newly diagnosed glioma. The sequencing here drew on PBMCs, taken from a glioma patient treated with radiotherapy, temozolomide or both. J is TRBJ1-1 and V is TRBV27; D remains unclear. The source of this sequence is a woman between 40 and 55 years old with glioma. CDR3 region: CASSGPRGTEAFF. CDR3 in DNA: TGTGCCAGCAGTGGGCCCCGTGGGACTGAAGCTTTCTTT.